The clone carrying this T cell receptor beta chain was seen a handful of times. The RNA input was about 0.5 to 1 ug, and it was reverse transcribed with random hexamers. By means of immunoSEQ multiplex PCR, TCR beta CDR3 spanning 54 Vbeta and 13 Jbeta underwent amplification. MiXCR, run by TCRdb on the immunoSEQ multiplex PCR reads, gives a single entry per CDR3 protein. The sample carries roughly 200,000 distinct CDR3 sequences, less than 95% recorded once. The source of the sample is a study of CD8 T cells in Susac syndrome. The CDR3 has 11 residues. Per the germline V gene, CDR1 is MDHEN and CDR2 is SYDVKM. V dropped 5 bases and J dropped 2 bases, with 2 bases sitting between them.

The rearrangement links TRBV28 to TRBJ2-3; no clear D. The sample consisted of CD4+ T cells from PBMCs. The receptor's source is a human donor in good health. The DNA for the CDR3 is TGTGCCAGCAGTCCCACAGATACGCAGTATTTT. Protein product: CASSPTDTQYF.